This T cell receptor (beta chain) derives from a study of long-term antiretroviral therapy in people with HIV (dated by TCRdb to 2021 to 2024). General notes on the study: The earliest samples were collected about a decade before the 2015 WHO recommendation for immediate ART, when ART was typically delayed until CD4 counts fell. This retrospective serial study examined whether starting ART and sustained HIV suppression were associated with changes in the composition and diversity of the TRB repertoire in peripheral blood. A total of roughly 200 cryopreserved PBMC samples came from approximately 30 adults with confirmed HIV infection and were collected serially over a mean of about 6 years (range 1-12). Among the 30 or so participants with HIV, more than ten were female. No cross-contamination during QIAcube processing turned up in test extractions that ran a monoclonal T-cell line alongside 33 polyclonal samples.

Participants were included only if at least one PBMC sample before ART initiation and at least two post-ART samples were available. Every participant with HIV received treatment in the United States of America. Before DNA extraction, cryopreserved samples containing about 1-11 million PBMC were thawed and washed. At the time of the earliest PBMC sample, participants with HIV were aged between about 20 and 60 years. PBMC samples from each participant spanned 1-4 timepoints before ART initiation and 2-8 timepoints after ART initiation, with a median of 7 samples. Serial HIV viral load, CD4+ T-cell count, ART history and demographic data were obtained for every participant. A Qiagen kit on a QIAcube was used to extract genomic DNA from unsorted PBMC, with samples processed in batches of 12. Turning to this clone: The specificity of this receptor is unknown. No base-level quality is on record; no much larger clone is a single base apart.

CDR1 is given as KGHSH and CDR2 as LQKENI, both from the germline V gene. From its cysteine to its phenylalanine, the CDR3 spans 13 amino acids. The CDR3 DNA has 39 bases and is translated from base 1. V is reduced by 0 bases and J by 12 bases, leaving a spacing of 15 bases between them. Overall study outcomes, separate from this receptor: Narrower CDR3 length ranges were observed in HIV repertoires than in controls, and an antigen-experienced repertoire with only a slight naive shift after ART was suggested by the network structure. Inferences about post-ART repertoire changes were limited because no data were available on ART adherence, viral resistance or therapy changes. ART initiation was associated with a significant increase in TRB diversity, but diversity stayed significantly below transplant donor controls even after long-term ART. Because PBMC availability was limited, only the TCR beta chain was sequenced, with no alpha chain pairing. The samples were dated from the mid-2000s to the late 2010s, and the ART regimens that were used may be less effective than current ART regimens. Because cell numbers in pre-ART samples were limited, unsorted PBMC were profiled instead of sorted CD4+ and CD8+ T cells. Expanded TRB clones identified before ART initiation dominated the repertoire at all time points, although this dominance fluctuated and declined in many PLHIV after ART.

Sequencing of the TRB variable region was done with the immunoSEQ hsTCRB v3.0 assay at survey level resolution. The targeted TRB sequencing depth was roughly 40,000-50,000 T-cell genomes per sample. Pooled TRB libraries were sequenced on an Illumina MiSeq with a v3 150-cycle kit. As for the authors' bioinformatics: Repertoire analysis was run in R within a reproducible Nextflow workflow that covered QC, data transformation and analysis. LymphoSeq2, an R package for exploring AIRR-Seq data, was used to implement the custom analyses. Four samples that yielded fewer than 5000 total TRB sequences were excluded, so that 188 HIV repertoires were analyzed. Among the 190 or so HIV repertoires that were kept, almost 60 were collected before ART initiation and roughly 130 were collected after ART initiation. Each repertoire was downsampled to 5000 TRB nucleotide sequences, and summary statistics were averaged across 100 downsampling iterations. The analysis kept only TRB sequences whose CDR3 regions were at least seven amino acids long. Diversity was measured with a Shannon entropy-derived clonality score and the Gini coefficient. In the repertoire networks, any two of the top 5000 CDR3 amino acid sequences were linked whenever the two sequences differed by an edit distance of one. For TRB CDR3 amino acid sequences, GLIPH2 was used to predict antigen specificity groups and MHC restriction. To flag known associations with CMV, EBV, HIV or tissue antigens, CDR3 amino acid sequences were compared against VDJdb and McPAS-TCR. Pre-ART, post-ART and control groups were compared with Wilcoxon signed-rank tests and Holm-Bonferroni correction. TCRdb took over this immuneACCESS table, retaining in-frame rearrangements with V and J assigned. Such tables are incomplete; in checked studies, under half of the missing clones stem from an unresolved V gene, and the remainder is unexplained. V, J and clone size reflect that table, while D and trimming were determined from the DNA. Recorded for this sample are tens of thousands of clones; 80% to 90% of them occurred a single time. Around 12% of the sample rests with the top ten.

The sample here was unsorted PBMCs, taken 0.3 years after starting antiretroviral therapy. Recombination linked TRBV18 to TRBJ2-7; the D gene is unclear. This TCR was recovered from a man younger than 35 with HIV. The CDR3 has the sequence CASSPPSAESPYF. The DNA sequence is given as TGTGCCAGCTCACCACCGTCGGCGGAGTCACCGTACTTC.